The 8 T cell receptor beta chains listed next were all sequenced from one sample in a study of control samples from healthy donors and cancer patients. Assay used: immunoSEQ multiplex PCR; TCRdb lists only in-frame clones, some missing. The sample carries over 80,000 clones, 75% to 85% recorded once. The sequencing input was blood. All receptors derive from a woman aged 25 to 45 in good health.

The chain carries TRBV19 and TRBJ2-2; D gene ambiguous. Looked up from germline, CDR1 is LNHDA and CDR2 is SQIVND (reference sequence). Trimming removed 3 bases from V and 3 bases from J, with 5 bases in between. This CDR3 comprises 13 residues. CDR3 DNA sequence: TGTGCCAGTAGTATCCCCTACACCGGGGAGCTGTTTTTT. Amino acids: CASSIPYTGELFF. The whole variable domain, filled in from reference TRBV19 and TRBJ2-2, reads DGGITQSPKYLFRKEGQNVTLSCEQNLNHDAMYWYRQDPGQGLRLIYYSQIVNDFQKGDIAEGYSVSREKKESFPLTVTSAQKNPTAFYLCASSIPYTGELFFGEGSRLTVL.

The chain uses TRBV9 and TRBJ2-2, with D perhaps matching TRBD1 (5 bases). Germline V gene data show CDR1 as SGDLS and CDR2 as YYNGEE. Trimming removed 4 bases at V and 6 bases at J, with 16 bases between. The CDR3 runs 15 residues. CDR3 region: CASSPKWGQAGELFF. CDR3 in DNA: TGTGCCAGCAGCCCGAAGTGGGGCCAGGCCGGGGAGCTGTTTTTT.

CDR3 protein: CASSLPGLPENYGYTF. The DNA for the CDR3 is TGTGCCAGTAGTTTACCGGGACTGCCGGAAAACTATGGCTACACCTTC. The rearrangement joins TRBV19 to TRBJ1-2; possible D gene TRBD1, 5 bases. The V end lost 5 bases, the J end lost 2 bases, and 18 bases lay between the germline ends. Germline V gives CDR1 LNHDA, CDR2 SQIVND (reference sequence). The CDR3 is 16 residues long.

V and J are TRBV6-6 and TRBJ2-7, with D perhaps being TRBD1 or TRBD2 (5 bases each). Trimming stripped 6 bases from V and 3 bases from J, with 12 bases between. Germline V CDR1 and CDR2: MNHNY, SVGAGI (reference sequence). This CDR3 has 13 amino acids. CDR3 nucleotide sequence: TGTGCCAGCAGCCGGGACGGGAACTACGAGCAGTACTTC. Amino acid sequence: CASSRDGNYEQYF.

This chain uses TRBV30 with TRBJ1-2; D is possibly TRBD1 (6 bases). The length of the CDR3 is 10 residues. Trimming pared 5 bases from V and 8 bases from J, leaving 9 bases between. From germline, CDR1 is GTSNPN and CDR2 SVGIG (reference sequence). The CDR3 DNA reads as TGTGCCTGGGGGGGGCGCGGCTACACCTTC. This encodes CAWGGRGYTF.

In DNA, the CDR3 is TGTGCCAGCAGCCCGCGGCCAGGCAGGAGCTCCTACGAGCAGTACTTC. It is translated as CASSPRPGRSSYEQYF. The rearrangement links TRBV5-6 to TRBJ2-7, with D unresolved. Germline assignment: CDR1 SGHDT and CDR2 YYEEEE. The length of the CDR3 is 16 residues. Trimming removed 4 bases from V and 0 bases from J, with 17 bases in between.

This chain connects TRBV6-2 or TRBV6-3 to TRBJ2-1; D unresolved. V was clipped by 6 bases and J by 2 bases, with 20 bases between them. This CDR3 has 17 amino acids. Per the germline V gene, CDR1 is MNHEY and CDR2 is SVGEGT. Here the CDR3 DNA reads TGTGCCAGCAGACCTCTTATGATGGGCAGAACCTACAATGAGCAGTTCTTC. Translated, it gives CASRPLMMGRTYNEQFF.

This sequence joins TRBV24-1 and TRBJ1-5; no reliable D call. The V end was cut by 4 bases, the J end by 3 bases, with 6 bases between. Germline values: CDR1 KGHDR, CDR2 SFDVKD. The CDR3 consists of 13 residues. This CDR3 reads CATSENFNQPQHF. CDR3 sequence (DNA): TGTGCCACCAGTGAAAACTTCAATCAGCCCCAGCATTTT.